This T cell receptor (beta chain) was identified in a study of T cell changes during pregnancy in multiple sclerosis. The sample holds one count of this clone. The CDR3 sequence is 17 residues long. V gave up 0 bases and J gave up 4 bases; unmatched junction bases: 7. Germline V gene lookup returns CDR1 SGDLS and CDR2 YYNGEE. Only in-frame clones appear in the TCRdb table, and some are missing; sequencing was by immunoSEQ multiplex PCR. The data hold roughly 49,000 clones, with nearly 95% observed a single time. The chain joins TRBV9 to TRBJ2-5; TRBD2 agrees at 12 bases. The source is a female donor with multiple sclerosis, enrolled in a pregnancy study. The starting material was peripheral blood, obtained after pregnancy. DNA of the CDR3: TGTGCCAGCAGCGTAGACGCTAGCGGGGGGGCCGGAGAGACCCAGTACTTC. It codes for CASSVDASGGAGETQYF.